This T cell receptor (beta chain) emerged from a study of regulatory dendritic cells for organ transplantation. General study findings and limits: Memory CD8+ clonal expansion seemed more limited with regulatory than mature dendritic cells.

As concerns this clone: Its antigen is currently unknown.

V was pared by 4 bases and J by 5 bases, with 17 bases between. Germline V gene lookup returns CDR1 MNHNS and CDR2 SASEGT. This CDR3 has 15 residues. Libraries were prepared by immunoSEQ multiplex PCR; TCRdb keeps only in-frame clonotypes and omits some of them. The sample gives about 29,000 clones, 80% to 85% of which show up once; about 0.095% is in the top ten. The chain combines TRBV6-1 with TRBJ2-5, with D tentatively TRBD2 (6 bases). The source is a human donor in good health. The specimen was naive CD4+ T cells from blood. Specified subset: CD45RA+ naive T cells. CDR3 bases: TGTGCCAGCAGTGTGGAGGTCGACCGGGGGGAGACCCAGTACTTC. This sequence encodes CASSVEVDRGETQYF.